Listed below are T cell receptor beta chains from one sample, sequenced in a study of cytomegalovirus exposure and HLA in healthy donors. Sequenced by immunoSEQ multiplex PCR; TCRdb stores in-frame clones only, minus some. The repertoire holds 150,000 or so clones, less than 90% seen once, with under 2.5% in the top ten. The specimen sequenced was PBMCs. These receptors all stem from a woman in her late teens or twenties in good health and CMV-seronegative. Each CDR3 is given with its conserved first and last residue. A D gene is named only where the DNA matches it firmly. Only some rows state a clone size, as once, few, many or a class for expanded clones.

J gene: TRBJ2-2; CDR3 length: 14; V gene: TRBV9; D gene: NA; clone size: NA; CDR3 DNA: TGTGCCAGTCAACGGACTGGGAACACCGGGGAGCTGTTTTTT; CDR3 protein: CASQRTGNTGELFF
J gene: TRBJ2-3; CDR3 length: 16; V gene: TRBV11-2; D gene: TRBD2; clone size: NA; CDR3 DNA: TGTGCCAGCAGCTTAGTTCGGGGGAGGGCCACAGATACGCAGTATTTT; CDR3 protein: CASSLVRGRATDTQYF
J gene: TRBJ1-1; CDR3 length: 15; V gene: TRBV5-1; D gene: NA; clone size: NA; CDR3 DNA: TGCGCCAGCAGCCGGGAGGGCCCGATGAACACTGAAGCTTTCTTT; CDR3 protein: CASSREGPMNTEAFF
J gene: TRBJ2-3; CDR3 length: 15; V gene: TRBV5-4; D gene: TRBD2; clone size: NA; CDR3 DNA: TGTGCCAGCAGCTTGGCGGGACTAGTTCCAGATACGCAGTATTTT; CDR3 protein: CASSLAGLVPDTQYF
J gene: TRBJ1-2; CDR3 length: 14; V gene: TRBV5-1; D gene: NA; clone size: NA; CDR3 DNA: TGCGCCAGCAGCACTGGACAGATGAGCTATGGCTACACCTTC; CDR3 protein: CASSTGQMSYGYTF
J gene: TRBJ2-1; CDR3 length: 13; V gene: TRBV6-4; D gene: NA; clone size: NA; CDR3 DNA: TGTGCCAGCAGTGCGGGAGCCTACAATGAGCAGTTCTTC; CDR3 protein: CASSAGAYNEQFF
J gene: TRBJ1-2; CDR3 length: 14; V gene: TRBV9; D gene: NA; clone size: NA; CDR3 DNA: TGTGCCAGCAGCCCAGAGGGCGGCCACTATGGCTACACCTTC; CDR3 protein: CASSPEGGHYGYTF
J gene: TRBJ2-7; CDR3 length: 11; V gene: TRBV28; D gene: NA; clone size: NA; CDR3 DNA: TGTGCCAGCCGGACAGGAGGGGAGCAGTACTTC; CDR3 protein: CASRTGGEQYF
J gene: TRBJ2-7; CDR3 length: 15; V gene: TRBV19; D gene: NA; clone size: NA; CDR3 DNA: TGTGCCAGTAGTATATTCCACTCTACCGTTTACGAGCAGTACTTC; CDR3 protein: CASSIFHSTVYEQYF
J gene: TRBJ1-1; CDR3 length: 15; V gene: TRBV19; D gene: TRBD1; clone size: NA; CDR3 DNA: TGTGCCAGTAGTAGCCGGGACAGGGGGAACACTGAAGCTTTCTTT; CDR3 protein: CASSSRDRGNTEAFF
J gene: TRBJ2-7; CDR3 length: 15; V gene: TRBV5-1; D gene: TRBD2; clone size: NA; CDR3 DNA: TGCGCCAGCAGCCACGGGGTAGCGGGCACCTACGAGCAGTACTTC; CDR3 protein: CASSHGVAGTYEQYF
J gene: TRBJ2-1; CDR3 length: 12; V gene: TRBV5-5; D gene: NA; clone size: few; CDR3 DNA: TGTGCCAGCAGGTCGGGATACAATGAGCAGTTCTTC; CDR3 protein: CASRSGYNEQFF
J gene: TRBJ2-1; CDR3 length: 15; V gene: TRBV5-1; D gene: NA; clone size: NA; CDR3 DNA: TGCGCCAGCAGCTTCACCGGGGGCTCCTACAATGAGCAGTTCTTC; CDR3 protein: CASSFTGGSYNEQFF
J gene: TRBJ2-7; CDR3 length: 16; V gene: TRBV4-1; D gene: NA; clone size: NA; CDR3 DNA: TGCGCCAGCAGCCAAGGGCCAGGGAATATCCACTACGAGCAGTACTTC; CDR3 protein: CASSQGPGNIHYEQYF
J gene: TRBJ1-5; CDR3 length: 15; V gene: TRBV6-1; D gene: NA; clone size: NA; CDR3 DNA: TGTGCCAGCAGTTTCCTCGGACAGCACAATCAGCCCCAGCATTTT; CDR3 protein: CASSFLGQHNQPQHF
J gene: TRBJ1-1; CDR3 length: 14; V gene: TRBV27; D gene: NA; clone size: NA; CDR3 DNA: TGTGCCAGCAGTTTACAGGGTGTGGCCACTGAAGCTTTCTTT; CDR3 protein: CASSLQGVATEAFF
J gene: TRBJ1-5; CDR3 length: 14; V gene: TRBV19; D gene: TRBD1; clone size: NA; CDR3 DNA: TGTGCCACTAGAGACAGGGCTAGCAATCAGCCCCAGCATTTT; CDR3 protein: CATRDRASNQPQHF
J gene: TRBJ1-2; CDR3 length: 14; V gene: TRBV11-2; D gene: NA; clone size: NA; CDR3 DNA: TGTGCCAGCCCCGAGGGGGGGGAGCACTATGGCTACACCTTC; CDR3 protein: CASPEGGEHYGYTF
J gene: TRBJ1-1; CDR3 length: 11; V gene: TRBV6-5; D gene: NA; clone size: NA; CDR3 DNA: TGTGCCAGCAATCAGGGGACTGAAGCTTTCTTT; CDR3 protein: CASNQGTEAFF
J gene: TRBJ2-7; CDR3 length: 14; V gene: TRBV6-5; D gene: TRBD1; clone size: NA; CDR3 DNA: TGTGCCAGCAGCAAGGGACAGGGGGCGTGGGAGCAGTACTTC; CDR3 protein: CASSKGQGAWEQYF
J gene: TRBJ1-4; CDR3 length: 17; V gene: TRBV10-3; D gene: TRBD1; clone size: few; CDR3 DNA: TGTGCCATCAGTGATCCCGGACAGGGGGCAACTAATGAAAAACTGTTTTTT; CDR3 protein: CAISDPGQGATNEKLFF
J gene: TRBJ2-3; CDR3 length: 13; V gene: TRBV5-6; D gene: NA; clone size: NA; CDR3 DNA: TGTGCCAGCAGCTTGCTAGTGGCAGATACGCAGTATTTT; CDR3 protein: CASSLLVADTQYF
J gene: TRBJ2-7; CDR3 length: 13; V gene: TRBV10-3; D gene: NA; clone size: NA; CDR3 DNA: TGTGCCACCCAGCTCCAGGACTCCTACGAGCAGTACTTC; CDR3 protein: CATQLQDSYEQYF
J gene: TRBJ2-1; CDR3 length: 12; V gene: TRBV28; D gene: NA; clone size: NA; CDR3 DNA: TGTGCCAGCAGACCCTTAGCAAATGAGCAGTTCTTC; CDR3 protein: CASRPLANEQFF
J gene: TRBJ2-7; CDR3 length: 11; V gene: TRBV20-1; D gene: NA; clone size: NA; CDR3 DNA: TGCAGTGCTCGACAGGGAGGCGAGCAGTACTTC; CDR3 protein: CSARQGGEQYF
J gene: TRBJ2-7; CDR3 length: 15; V gene: TRBV28; D gene: TRBD1; clone size: NA; CDR3 DNA: TGTGCCAGCTGCAGGCCCGGGACAGGGGTTTACGAGCAGTACTTC; CDR3 protein: CASCRPGTGVYEQYF
J gene: TRBJ2-6; CDR3 length: 16; V gene: TRBV25-1; D gene: NA; clone size: few; CDR3 DNA: TGTGCCAGCAGTGAATGGCAGGGGTCTGGGGCCAACGTCCTGACTTTC; CDR3 protein: CASSEWQGSGANVLTF
J gene: TRBJ1-1; CDR3 length: 15; V gene: TRBV19; D gene: NA; clone size: NA; CDR3 DNA: TGTGCCAGTAGTATTGCCAGGAACATGAACACTGAAGCTTTCTTT; CDR3 protein: CASSIARNMNTEAFF
J gene: TRBJ2-7; CDR3 length: 15; V gene: TRBV4-1; D gene: TRBD1; clone size: NA; CDR3 DNA: TGCGCCAGCAGCCAAGGGGGGACAGGGTCCTACGAGCAGTACTTC; CDR3 protein: CASSQGGTGSYEQYF
J gene: TRBJ2-3; CDR3 length: 18; V gene: TRBV28; D gene: TRBD1; clone size: NA; CDR3 DNA: TGTGCCAGCAGTTTATCCCCAGGACAGGGTGGGGGCACAGATACGCAGTATTTT; CDR3 protein: CASSLSPGQGGGTDTQYF
J gene: TRBJ1-6; CDR3 length: 14; V gene: TRBV6-5; D gene: TRBD1; clone size: NA; CDR3 DNA: TGTGCCAGCAGCATAACAGGGGGGAATTCACCCCTCCACTTT; CDR3 protein: CASSITGGNSPLHF
J gene: TRBJ2-3; CDR3 length: 15; V gene: TRBV11-2; D gene: NA; clone size: once; CDR3 DNA: TGTGCCAGCAGCTCCTTCCAGGGAAAGGCAGATACGCAGTATTTT; CDR3 protein: CASSSFQGKADTQYF
J gene: TRBJ1-2; CDR3 length: 16; V gene: TRBV10-3; D gene: TRBD1; clone size: NA; CDR3 DNA: TGTGCCATCAGTGAGTCGACTCCGGGACAGGGGTGGGGCTACACCTTC; CDR3 protein: CAISESTPGQGWGYTF
J gene: TRBJ1-5; CDR3 length: 15; V gene: TRBV4-2; D gene: NA; clone size: NA; CDR3 DNA: TGTGCCAGCAGCCAAGGGAGGGGAGGCAATCAGCCCCAGCATTTT; CDR3 protein: CASSQGRGGNQPQHF
J gene: TRBJ2-7; CDR3 length: 14; V gene: TRBV5-1; D gene: TRBD1; clone size: NA; CDR3 DNA: TGCGCCAGCGGGGAAACAGGGGACTCCTACGAGCAGTACTTC; CDR3 protein: CASGETGDSYEQYF
J gene: TRBJ2-7; CDR3 length: 14; V gene: TRBV6-1; D gene: TRBD2; clone size: NA; CDR3 DNA: TGTGCCAGCACTACAGCTAGCGGGACCTACGAGCAGTACTTC; CDR3 protein: CASTTASGTYEQYF